This TCR beta chain emerged from a study of OX40 agonist ivuxolimab in advanced cancers. Whole-study results and caveats: At doses 0.1 to 3.0 mg/kg, CD4+ and CD8+ clones expanded. CD8+ T cells showed, on average, more clonal expansion than CD4+ cells. Patients with a partial response at 0.1-3.0 mg/kg had among the lowest clonal expansion.

The repertoire was sequenced with immunoSEQ multiplex PCR; TCRdb's copy has only in-frame clones and lacks some. Counted here are under 100,000 clones, roughly 92% occurring once; the ten biggest clones make up about 0.63%. This clone was seen once. Its antigen is still unknown. CDR3 size: 17 residues. Germline lookup yields CDR1 SGHAT and CDR2 FQNNGV. The J segment lost 9 bases and the V segment lost 1 base, leaving 8 bases of the junction unmatched. This chain connects TRBV11-2 to TRBJ2-1, with TRBD2 matching over 14 bases. Sequenced here: CD4+ or CD8+ T cells sorted from blood, sampled in a trial of the OX40 agonist ivuxolimab. This sequence originates from an adult with an advanced solid tumor such as melanoma, head and neck, liver or kidney cancer. DNA for the CDR3: TGTGCCAGCAGCTTAGTATCCGGACTAGCGGGAGGTGGTGAGCAGTTCTTC. Translating it yields CASSLVSGLAGGGEQFF.